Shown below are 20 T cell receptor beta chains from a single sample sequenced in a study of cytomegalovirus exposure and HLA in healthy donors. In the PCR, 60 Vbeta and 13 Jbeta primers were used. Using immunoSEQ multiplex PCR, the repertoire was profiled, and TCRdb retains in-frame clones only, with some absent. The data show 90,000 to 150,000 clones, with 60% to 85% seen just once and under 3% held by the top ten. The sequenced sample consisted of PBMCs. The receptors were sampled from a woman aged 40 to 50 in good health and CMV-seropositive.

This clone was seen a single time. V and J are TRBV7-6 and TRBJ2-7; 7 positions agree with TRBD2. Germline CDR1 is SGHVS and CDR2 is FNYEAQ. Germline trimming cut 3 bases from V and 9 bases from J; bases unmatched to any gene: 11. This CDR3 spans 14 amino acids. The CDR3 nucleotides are TGTGCCAGCAGCTTGGGCGGGGGACCGAATGGGCAGTACTTC. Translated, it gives CASSLGGGPNGQYF.

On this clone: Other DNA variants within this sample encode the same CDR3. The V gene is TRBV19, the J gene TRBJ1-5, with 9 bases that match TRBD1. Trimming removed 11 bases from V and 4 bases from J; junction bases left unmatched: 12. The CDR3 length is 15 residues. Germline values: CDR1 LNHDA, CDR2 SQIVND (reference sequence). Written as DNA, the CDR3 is TGTGCCGTAAGTCCCAGACAGGGGGTAAATCAGCCCCAGCATTTT. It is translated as CAVSPRQGVNQPQHF.

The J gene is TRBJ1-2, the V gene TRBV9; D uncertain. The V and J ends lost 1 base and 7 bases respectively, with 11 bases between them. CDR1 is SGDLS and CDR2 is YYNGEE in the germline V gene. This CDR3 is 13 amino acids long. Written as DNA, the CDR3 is TGTGCCAGCAGCGTAATGGGGAGGACTGGCTACACCTTC. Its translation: CASSVMGRTGYTF.

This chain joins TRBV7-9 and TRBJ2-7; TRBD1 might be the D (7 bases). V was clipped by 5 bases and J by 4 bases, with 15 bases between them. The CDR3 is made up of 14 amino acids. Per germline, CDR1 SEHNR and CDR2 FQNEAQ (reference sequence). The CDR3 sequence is CASSRGTAPYEQYF. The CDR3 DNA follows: TGTGCCAGCAGCCGCGGGACAGCCCCATACGAGCAGTACTTC.

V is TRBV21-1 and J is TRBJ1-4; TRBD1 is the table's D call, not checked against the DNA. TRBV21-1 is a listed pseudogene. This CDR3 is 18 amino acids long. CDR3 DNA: TGTGCCAGCAGCAAAGCAGAAAAGGGGTTCGCTTTAGGTGAAAAACTGTTTTTT. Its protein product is CASSKAEKGFALGEKLFF.

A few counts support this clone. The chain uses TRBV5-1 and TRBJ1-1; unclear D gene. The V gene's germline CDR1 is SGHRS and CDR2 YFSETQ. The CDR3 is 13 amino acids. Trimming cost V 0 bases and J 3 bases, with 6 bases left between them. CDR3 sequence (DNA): TGCGCCAGCAGCTTGGACGGGGACACTGAAGCTTTCTTT. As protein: CASSLDGDTEAFF. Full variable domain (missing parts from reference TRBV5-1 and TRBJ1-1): KAGVTQTPRYLIKTRGQQVTLSCSPISGHRSVSWYQQTPGQGLQFLFEYFSETQRNKGNFPGRFSGRQFSNSRSEMNVSTLELGDSALYLCASSLDGDTEAFFGQGTRLTVV.

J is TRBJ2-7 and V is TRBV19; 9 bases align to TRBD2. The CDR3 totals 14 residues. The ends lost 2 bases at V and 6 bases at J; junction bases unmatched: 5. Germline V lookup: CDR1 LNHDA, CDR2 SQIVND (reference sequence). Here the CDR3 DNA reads TGTGCCAGTAGTATATTGGCGGGAGGGGCCGAGCAGTACTTC. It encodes CASSILAGGAEQYF.

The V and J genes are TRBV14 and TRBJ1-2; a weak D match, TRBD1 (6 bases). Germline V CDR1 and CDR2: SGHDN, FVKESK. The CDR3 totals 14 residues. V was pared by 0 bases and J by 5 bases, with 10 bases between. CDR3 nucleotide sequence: TGTGCCAGCAGCCAAGATGACAGGTCTTATGGCTACACCTTC. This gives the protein CASSQDDRSYGYTF.

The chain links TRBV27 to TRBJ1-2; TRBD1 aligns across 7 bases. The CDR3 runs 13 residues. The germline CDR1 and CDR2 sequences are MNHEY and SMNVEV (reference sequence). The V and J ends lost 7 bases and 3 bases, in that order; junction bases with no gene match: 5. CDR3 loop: CASTSGQDYGYTF. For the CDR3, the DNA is TGTGCCAGCACCTCTGGACAGGACTATGGCTACACCTTC.

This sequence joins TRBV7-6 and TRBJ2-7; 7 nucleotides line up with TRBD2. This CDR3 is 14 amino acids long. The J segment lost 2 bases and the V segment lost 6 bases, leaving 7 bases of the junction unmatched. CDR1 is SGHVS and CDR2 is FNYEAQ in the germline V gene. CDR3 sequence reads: CASSISGEAYEQYF. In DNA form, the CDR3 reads TGTGCCAGCAGTATAAGCGGGGAGGCCTACGAGCAGTACTTC.

The CDR3 coding sequence is TGTGCCAGCAGTTTTACGTACAGCGAGCAGTACTTC. It is translated as CASSFTYSEQYF. V is TRBV28 and J is TRBJ2-7; D is ambiguous. CDR1 MDHEN and CDR2 SYDVKM come from the germline V gene. The CDR3 spans 12 residues. The V and J ends lost 3 bases and 6 bases respectively, with 9 bases between them.

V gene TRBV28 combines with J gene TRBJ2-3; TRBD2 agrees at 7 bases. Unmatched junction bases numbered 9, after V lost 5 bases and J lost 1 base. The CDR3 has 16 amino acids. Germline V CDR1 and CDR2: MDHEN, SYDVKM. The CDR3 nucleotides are TGTGCCAGCAGTCCAGGACTAGAATGGGGCACAGATACGCAGTATTTT. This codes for CASSPGLEWGTDTQYF. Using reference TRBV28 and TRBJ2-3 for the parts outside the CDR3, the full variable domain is DVKVTQSSRYLVKRTGEKVFLECVQDMDHENMFWYRQDPGLGLRLIYFSYDVKMKEKGDIPEGYSVSREKKERFSLILESASTNQTSMYLCASSPGLEWGTDTQYFGPGTRLTVL.

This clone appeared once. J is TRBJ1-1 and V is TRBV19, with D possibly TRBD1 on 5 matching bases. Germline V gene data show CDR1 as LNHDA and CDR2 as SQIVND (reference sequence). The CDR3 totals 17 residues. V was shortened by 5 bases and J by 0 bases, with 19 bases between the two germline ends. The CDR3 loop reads CASSASDMLYLNTEAFF. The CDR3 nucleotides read TGTGCCAGTAGTGCCTCGGACATGTTGTACCTGAACACTGAAGCTTTCTTT.

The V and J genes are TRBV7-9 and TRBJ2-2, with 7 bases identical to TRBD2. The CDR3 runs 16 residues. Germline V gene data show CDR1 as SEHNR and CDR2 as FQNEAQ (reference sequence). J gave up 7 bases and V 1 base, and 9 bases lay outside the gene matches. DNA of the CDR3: TGTGCCAGCAGCTTAGGGGGTGCGGGAGTGCACGGGGAGCTGTTTTTT. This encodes CASSLGGAGVHGELFF. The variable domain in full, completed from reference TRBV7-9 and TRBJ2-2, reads DTGVSQNPRHKITKRGQNVTFRCDPISEHNRLYWYRQTLGQGPEFLTYFQNEAQLEKSRLLSDRFSAERPKGSFSTLEIQRTEQGDSAMYLCASSLGGAGVHGELFFGEGSRLTVL.

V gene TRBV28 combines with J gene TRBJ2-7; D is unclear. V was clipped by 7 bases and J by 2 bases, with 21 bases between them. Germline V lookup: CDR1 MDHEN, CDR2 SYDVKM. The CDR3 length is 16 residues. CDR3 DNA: TGTGCCAGCACCCCCGGAACTAACGTCCCACCCTACGAGCAGTACTTC. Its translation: CASTPGTNVPPYEQYF.

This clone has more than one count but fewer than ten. CDR3 amino acids: CSVAGKNEQFF. The DNA for the CDR3 is TGCAGCGTGGCAGGGAAGAATGAGCAGTTCTTC. The rearrangement links TRBV29-1 to TRBJ2-1, with a tentative D call TRBD1 (5 bases). V lost 6 bases to trimming and J lost 7 bases, with 10 bases between them. CDR3 length: 11 residues. Germline V CDR1 and CDR2: SQVTM, ANQGSEA.

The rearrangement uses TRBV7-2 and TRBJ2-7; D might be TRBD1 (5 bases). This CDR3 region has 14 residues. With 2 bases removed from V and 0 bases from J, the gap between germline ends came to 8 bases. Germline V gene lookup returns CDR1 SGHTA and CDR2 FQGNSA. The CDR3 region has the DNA TGTGCCAGCAGCTTAAAACAGGACTCCTACGAGCAGTACTTC. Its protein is CASSLKQDSYEQYF.

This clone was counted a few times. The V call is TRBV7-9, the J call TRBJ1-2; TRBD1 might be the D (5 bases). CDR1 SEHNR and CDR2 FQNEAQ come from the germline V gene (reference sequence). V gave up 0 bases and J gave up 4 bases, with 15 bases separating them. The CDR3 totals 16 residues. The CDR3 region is CASSLAEGSYSYGYTF. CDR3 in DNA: TGTGCCAGCAGCTTAGCGGAGGGGTCCTATTCCTATGGCTACACCTTC.

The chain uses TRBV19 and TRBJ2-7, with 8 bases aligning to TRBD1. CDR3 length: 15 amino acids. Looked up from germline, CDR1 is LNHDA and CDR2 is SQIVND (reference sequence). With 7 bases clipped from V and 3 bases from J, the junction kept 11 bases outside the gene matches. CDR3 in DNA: TGTGCCAGTACCCGATGGGCACAGGGGGACTACGAGCAGTACTTC. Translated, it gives CASTRWAQGDYEQYF.

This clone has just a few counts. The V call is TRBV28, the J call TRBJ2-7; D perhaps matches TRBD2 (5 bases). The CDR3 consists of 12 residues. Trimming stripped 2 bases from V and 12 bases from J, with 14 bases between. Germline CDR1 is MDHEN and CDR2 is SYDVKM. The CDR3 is CASSLAGPGSYF. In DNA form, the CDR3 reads TGTGCCAGCAGTTTAGCGGGCCCCGGGTCGTACTTC.